This entry features one TCR beta chain sequence. Its antigen is not identified. This entry is derived from a study of T cells in Graves' hyperthyroidism and ophthalmopathy. The CDR3 runs to 16 residues. Germline V gene lookup returns CDR1 SGHKS and CDR2 YYEKEE (reference sequence). Trimming took off 0 bases at V and 2 bases at J, with 15 bases between the two ends. General study results and limits: In validation, the model predicted ophthalmopathy. These predictions came a median roughly seven months before onset.

TCR beta CDR3 sequences were amplified from RNA transcripts. The TCR CDR3 was amplified in a first-round RT-PCR using the HTBI primer set. TCRdb re-called the multiplex PCR reads with MiXCR, one entry per CDR3 protein. The profile covers some 300,000 distinct CDR3 sequences, with roughly 13% appearing a single time and roughly 7.9% taken by the ten largest. This TCR derives from a woman in her thirties or forties with Graves' hyperthyroidism. Material for sequencing was blood. The chain combines TRBV5-5 with TRBJ2-7; tentatively, D is TRBD1 (6 bases). CDR3 sequence (DNA): TGTGCCAGCAGCTTGGCTACCGGGACACGCACCTACGAGCAGTACTTC. Its protein is CASSLATGTRTYEQYF.